This T cell receptor (beta chain) stems from a study of blood T cell repertoires in COVID-19. Study-wide context: The analysed material was cDNA or gDNA that came from T cells, B-cell-depleted T cells, or PBMCs.

Study processing details: Reference gene primer amplification gave estimated nucleated cell counts. The assay was immunoSEQ multiplex PCR, and TCRdb's table has in-frame clones only and misses some. The DNA was the basis for D and trimming; V, J and clone size are from that table. This sample has some 260,000 clones; approximately 86% occur once, and the top ten carry about 5.3%. This CDR3 spans 13 amino acids. V gave up 10 bases and J gave up 1 base, with 14 bases separating them. Germline V gene data show CDR1 as MDHEN and CDR2 as SYDVKM. The chain joins TRBV28 to TRBJ2-7, with D possibly TRBD1 on 6 matching bases. Sequenced: peripheral blood. The TCR was taken from a woman older than 75 with active or convalescent COVID-19. The CDR3 region is CATRRQESYEQYF. The CDR3 DNA follows: TGTGCCACCAGGAGACAGGAATCCTACGAGCAGTACTTC.